One sample yielded the 15 T cell receptor beta chains listed below, sequenced in a study of cytomegalovirus exposure and HLA in healthy donors. PCR amplification relied on 60 Vbeta primers (plus 13 Jbeta primers). Using immunoSEQ multiplex PCR, the repertoire was profiled, and TCRdb retains in-frame clones only, with some absent. Among some 170,000 clones listed, about 80% were seen once. The sample taken for sequencing was PBMCs. The receptors originated from a woman in her fifties or sixties in good health and CMV-seropositive.

The chain uses TRBV7-9 and TRBJ2-7, with D perhaps matching TRBD2 (5 bases). The germline V and J ends were trimmed by 5 bases and 7 bases, with 12 bases remaining between them. The CDR3 spans 12 residues. From germline, CDR1 is SEHNR and CDR2 FQNEAQ (reference sequence). CDR3 in DNA: TGTGCCAGCAGCCGGACTCAGTCAGAGCAGTACTTC. Encoded protein: CASSRTQSEQYF.

This clone was seen more than once but under ten times. The chain couples TRBV2 to TRBJ2-7; TRBD1 might be the D (5 bases). CDR3 length: 13 residues. CDR1 is SNHLY and CDR2 is FYNNEI in the germline V gene. Trimming left V 5 bases short and J 5 bases short, with 13 bases between. CDR3: CASSIQGMNEQYF. In DNA, the CDR3 is TGTGCCAGCAGTATTCAGGGTATGAACGAGCAGTACTTC.

V and J are TRBV30 and TRBJ1-3; weak D call: TRBD1 (5 bases). Trimming stripped 2 bases from V and 0 bases from J, with 11 bases between. Looked up from germline, CDR1 is GTSNPN and CDR2 is SVGIG (reference sequence). The CDR3 has 15 residues. CDR3 sequence reads: CAWSRTGDSGNTIYF. The CDR3 coding sequence is TGTGCCTGGAGTCGAACAGGCGACTCTGGAAACACCATATATTTT.

This clone has just one count. The rearrangement links TRBV5-1 to TRBJ2-5, with 11 bases that match TRBD2. Germline CDR1 reads SGHRS; CDR2 reads YFSETQ. The V gene end was trimmed by 2 bases and the J gene end by 1 base; junction bases not matched to a gene: 10. The CDR3 is made up of 18 amino acids. The CDR3 is CASSLIQLAGVFQETQYF. The CDR3 DNA follows: TGCGCCAGCAGCTTAATCCAACTAGCGGGAGTTTTCCAAGAGACCCAGTACTTC.

The V gene is TRBV15, the J gene TRBJ2-5; 9 bases match TRBD2. The germline CDR1 and CDR2 sequences are LNHNV and YYDKDF (reference sequence). The V and J ends lost 1 base and 4 bases, in that order; junction bases with no gene match: 7. This CDR3 region has 16 residues. The chain's CDR3 is CATSRVNSGRGETQYF. CDR3 DNA: TGTGCCACCAGCAGAGTTAATAGCGGGAGAGGAGAGACCCAGTACTTC.

This chain uses TRBV5-6 with TRBJ2-3; a weak D match, TRBD2 (6 bases). This CDR3 spans 16 amino acids. The germline V gene encodes CDR1 SGHDT and CDR2 YYEEEE. The V end was cut by 5 bases, the J end by 5 bases, with 21 bases between. CDR3 DNA sequence: TGTGCCAGCAGTTACTTCGCGGGGCCTAGGAGAGATACGCAGTATTTT. As protein: CASSYFAGPRRDTQYF.

The chain links TRBV7-6 to TRBJ1-5; D is perhaps TRBD1 (5 bases). CDR3 length: 16 amino acids. V was trimmed by 5 bases and J by 3 bases, leaving 17 bases between them. Germline V gene data show CDR1 as SGHVS and CDR2 as FNYEAQ. Here the CDR3 DNA reads TGTGCCAGCAGCCCGAGCCCGGGGGGAATCAATCAGCCCCAGCATTTT. Its translation: CASSPSPGGINQPQHF. Combining the CDR3 with reference TRBV7-6 and TRBJ1-5 gives the whole variable domain GAGVSQSPRYKVTKRGQDVALRCDPISGHVSLYWYRQALGQGPEFLTYFNYEAQQDKSGLPNDRFSAERPEGSISTLTIQRTEQRDSAMYRCASSPSPGGINQPQHFGDGTRLSIL.

Remarks on this clone: At one boundary the junction diverges from the germline segment, which might be a read error. J is TRBJ2-6 and V is TRBV10-3, with a tentative D call TRBD2 (6 bases). The CDR3 has 15 amino acids. Germline V gene data show CDR1 as ENHRY and CDR2 as SYGVKD. This CDR3 reads CAISDSGTGANGLTF. The CDR3 nucleotides are TGTGCCATCAGTGACAGTGGGACTGGGGCCAACGGCCTGACTTTC.

This chain uses TRBV9 with TRBJ2-3; the D gene is possibly TRBD2 (6 bases). Trimming removed 0 bases at V and 0 bases at J, with 11 bases between. The CDR3 is made up of 16 amino acids. Germline V gene data show CDR1 as SGDLS and CDR2 as YYNGEE. The DNA of the CDR3 is TGTGCCAGCAGCGTAGCGGGAGAGATTAGCACAGATACGCAGTATTTT. It is translated as CASSVAGEISTDTQYF.

The J gene is TRBJ2-5, the V gene TRBV6-1; TRBD2 matches at 11 bases. V dropped 4 bases and J dropped 0; count of bases not matched to a gene: 10. The CDR3 spans 18 residues. The germline gives CDR1 MNHNS, CDR2 SASEGT. This chain's CDR3 is CASSGPGLAVQYQETQYF. CDR3 nucleotides: TGTGCCAGCAGTGGTCCGGGACTAGCGGTCCAGTACCAAGAGACCCAGTACTTC.

The chain links TRBV5-6 to TRBJ2-5, with TRBD2 matching over 8 bases. This CDR3 spans 13 amino acids. CDR1 is SGHDT and CDR2 is YYEEEE in the germline V gene. The V segment lost 6 bases and the J segment 2 bases; nucleotides outside the gene matches: 3. The CDR3 region has the DNA TGTGCCAGCACCACGGGGGGGCAAGAGACCCAGTACTTC. Translating it yields CASTTGGQETQYF.

J is TRBJ2-1 and V is TRBV19; the D gene is possibly TRBD1 (6 bases). V lost 6 bases and J lost 0, with 12 bases in between. CDR1 is LNHDA and CDR2 is SQIVND in the germline V gene (reference sequence). There are 15 residues in the CDR3. In nucleotides, the CDR3 is TGTGCCAGTAGACGACAGGAAAGCTCCTACAATGAGCAGTTCTTC. Its protein is CASRRQESSYNEQFF.

The chain joins TRBV6-4 to TRBJ2-3, with 7 bases that match TRBD1. The germline V gene encodes CDR1 MRHNA and CDR2 SNTAGT. After removal of 2 bases from V and 2 bases from J, the junction contained 4 bases not matched to a gene. The CDR3 runs to 15 residues. The chain's CDR3 is CASSDRGRLTDTQYF. Here the CDR3 DNA reads TGTGCCAGCAGTGACAGGGGGCGGCTCACAGATACGCAGTATTTT.

The gene calls are TRBV28 and TRBJ2-7; D perhaps matches TRBD2 (5 bases). Trimming left V 2 bases short and J 2 bases short, with 10 bases between. The CDR3 consists of 14 residues. Germline-derived CDR1 and CDR2 are MDHEN and SYDVKM. Here the CDR3 reads CASSLVTTPYEQYF. As DNA, the CDR3 is TGTGCCAGCAGTTTAGTGACTACCCCCTACGAGCAGTACTTC.

The gene calls are TRBV30 and TRBJ1-3; no clear D. V dropped 3 bases and J dropped 7 bases, with 22 bases sitting between them. Germline CDR1 and CDR2: GTSNPN and SVGIG (reference sequence). The CDR3 extends over 16 amino acids. The chain's CDR3 is CAWRGIGEGDWNTIYF. CDR3 bases: TGTGCCTGGAGGGGGATTGGGGAGGGAGATTGGAACACCATATATTTT.